The 30 T cell receptor beta chains below come from one sample, sequenced in a study of T cells in Graves' hyperthyroidism and ophthalmopathy. Amplification of TCR beta CDR3 regions used RNA as the template. The TCR CDR3 first-round RT-PCR relied on the HTBI primer set. TCRdb analysed the multiplex PCR reads with MiXCR anew, one entry per CDR3 protein. The profile covers 750,000 to 950,000 distinct CDR3 sequences, with around 39% appearing a single time and about 8.9% taken by the ten largest. The sample was blood. The receptor set was obtained from a man between 18 and 35 years old with Graves' hyperthyroidism.

There are many counts of this clonotype. This chain links TRBV29-1 with TRBJ2-7; a possible D gene is TRBD1 (6 bases). V was shortened by 4 bases and J by 1 base, with 11 bases between the two germline ends. In germline, CDR1 is SQVTM, CDR2 ANQGSEA. This CDR3 region has 13 residues. The CDR3 reads CSVGTVLSYEQYF. The CDR3 DNA reads TGCAGCGTTGGGACAGTCCTATCCTACGAGCAGTACTTC.

This clonotype was counted at least ten times. J is TRBJ2-7 and V is TRBV7-2, with 8 nucleotides matching TRBD1. The germline V gene encodes CDR1 SGHTA and CDR2 FQGNSA. Trimming took 4 bases from V and 6 from J; bases not matched to a gene: 8. The CDR3 has 14 amino acids. Here the CDR3 reads CASSYKMTGVEQYF. CDR3 bases: TGTGCCAGCAGCTACAAGATGACAGGGGTCGAGCAGTACTTC.

This clonotype has ten or more counts. The chain combines TRBV29-1 with TRBJ1-1; D call uncertain. V lost 5 bases and J 1 base, leaving 11 bases between the germline ends. The germline V gene has CDR1 SQVTM and CDR2 ANQGSEA. The CDR3 spans 13 residues. The CDR3 DNA reads TGCAGCGTTAAGGACTGGCCGAACACTGAAGCTTTCTTT. It translates to CSVKDWPNTEAFF.

The table lists this clonotype with a count of one. A read error may be the cause here, since a much bigger clone is one base away. The chain recombines TRBV10-3 with TRBJ2-7; the D gene could be TRBD1 or TRBD2 (5 bases each). Germline CDR1 and CDR2: ENHRY and SYGVKD. This CDR3 is built from 13 residues. The CDR3 nucleotides read TGTGTCATCAGTGAGTCGGTGGGGGACGAGCAGTACTTC. The encoded protein is CVISESVGDEQYF.

On this clonotype itself: Mismatch with germline at one junction end may stem from a read error. The chain has TRBV10-3 and TRBJ1-1; D unclear. The CDR3 extends over 17 amino acids. The V gene's germline CDR1 is ENHRY and CDR2 SYGVKD. The CDR3 reads CASSSLPTGPRDTEAFF. CDR3 DNA: TGTGCCAGCAGTTCCCTGCCTACCGGGCCTCGAGACACTGAAGCTTTCTTT.

This clonotype was found once. The J gene is TRBJ2-7, the V gene TRBV6-5; TRBD1 agrees at 10 bases. Unmatched junction bases numbered 18, after V lost 4 bases and J lost 0 bases. This CDR3 has 20 amino acids. Germline V gives CDR1 MNHEY, CDR2 SVGAGI. The CDR3 sequence is CASSFGSLGTGALNSYEQYF. The DNA of the CDR3 is TGTGCCAGCAGTTTCGGCTCCCTGGGGACAGGGGCCCTCAACTCCTACGAGCAGTACTTC.

The sample holds many counts of this clonotype. The V and J genes are TRBV6-2 or TRBV6-3 and TRBJ2-7; maybe TRBD1 (6 bases). Trimming took 6 bases from V and 2 from J, leaving 11 bases between them. The CDR3 has 13 residues. Germline CDR1 is MNHEY and CDR2 is SVGEGT. In DNA, the CDR3 is TGTGCCAGCAGGACCACAGGGACCTACGAGCAGTACTTC. Residues: CASRTTGTYEQYF.

To note about this clonotype: The CDR3 carries no conserved terminal phenylalanine or tryptophan, so it likely arises from a read error. This chain uses TRBV5-1 with TRBJ2-5; 12 bases map to TRBD2. Germline CDR1 is SGHRS and CDR2 is YFSETQ. This CDR3 is 16 amino acids long. Germline trimming cut 5 bases from V and 4 bases from J; bases unmatched to any gene: 9. CDR3 region: CASSPGTSGLPETQYL. The CDR3 nucleotides read TGCGCCAGCAGTCCCGGGACTAGCGGGTTACCAGAGACCCAGTACCTC.

This clonotype was observed many times. V is TRBV11-2 and J is TRBJ2-5; D is unclear. There are 11 residues in the CDR3. V shed 5 bases and J shed 6 bases, with 7 bases lying between them. Germline V gives CDR1 SGHAT, CDR2 FQNNGV. CDR3 residues: CASSTEQTQYF. CDR3 nucleotide sequence: TGTGCCAGCAGCACCGAGCAGACCCAGTACTTC. Filled out from reference TRBV11-2 and TRBJ2-5, the complete variable domain reads EAGVAQSPRYKIIEKRQSVAFWCNPISGHATLYWYQQILGQGPKLLIQFQNNGVVDDSQLPKDRFSAERLKGVDSTLKIQPAKLEDSAVYLCASSTEQTQYFGPGTRLLVL.

The rearrangement uses TRBV29-1 and TRBJ1-2, with D maybe TRBD1 (6 bases). The CDR3 runs 12 residues. The ends were cut back, 8 bases at V and 4 bases at J, with 14 bases in the middle. Germline V CDR1 and CDR2: SQVTM, ANQGSEA. Here the CDR3 reads CSFSTGVYGYTF. Here the CDR3 DNA reads TGCAGCTTCTCGACAGGTGTCTATGGCTACACCTTC.

The sample holds a few counts of this clonotype. The chain recombines TRBV5-8 with TRBJ2-7; 11 nucleotides match TRBD2. Germline-derived CDR1 and CDR2 are SGHTS and YDEGEE. The CDR3 is made up of 15 amino acids. After removal of 4 bases from V and 7 bases from J, the junction contained 10 bases not matched to a gene. The CDR3 sequence: CASSAGTSGGLEQYF. CDR3 bases: TGTGCCAGCAGCGCCGGGACTAGCGGTGGGTTGGAGCAGTACTTC.

Details on this clonotype: A junction end diverges from the germline sequence, so it may reflect a read error. The chain joins TRBV11-1 to TRBJ2-6; weak D call: TRBD1 (6 bases). CDR3 length: 17 residues. Germline V gives CDR1 SGHAT, CDR2 FQDESV (reference sequence). For the CDR3, the DNA is TGCGCCAGCAGCCTCCAGGAACAGGGTCCTGGGGCCAACGTCCTGACTTTC. It translates to CASSLQEQGPGANVLTF.

The rearrangement links TRBV10-3 to TRBJ1-5; TRBD1 agrees at 9 bases. Germline V lookup: CDR1 ENHRY, CDR2 SYGVKD. This CDR3 is built from 15 residues. With 10 bases clipped from V and 2 bases from J, the junction kept 9 bases outside the gene matches. As DNA, the CDR3 is TGTGCCAGCACTCCGACAGGGGGACGCAATCAGCCCCAGCATTTT. This codes for CASTPTGGRNQPQHF.

J is TRBJ1-1 and V is TRBV4-1, with D uncertain. The CDR3 extends over 16 amino acids. V lost 0 bases to trimming and J lost 3 bases, with 14 bases between them. Germline CDR1 reads MGHRA; CDR2 reads YSYEKL. The CDR3 DNA reads as TGCGCCAGCAGCCAAGAAGGAAAACGGGTAGACACTGAAGCTTTCTTT. Its translation: CASSQEGKRVDTEAFF.

This clonotype was seen at least ten times. V usage is TRBV15 and J usage is TRBJ1-3; the match to TRBD1 covers 7 bases. The V segment lost 0 bases and the J segment 4 bases; nucleotides outside the gene matches: 9. Germline V gene sequence: CDR1 LNHNV, CDR2 YYDKDF (reference sequence). This CDR3 spans 17 amino acids. DNA of the CDR3: TGTGCCACCAGCAGAGAAGGCGGGACAGTTATCGGAAACACCATATATTTT. It encodes CATSREGGTVIGNTIYF.

This clonotype was recorded at least ten times. The V call is TRBV5-1, the J call TRBJ1-2; perhaps TRBD1 as D (5 bases). The V gene lost 0 bases and the J gene lost 3 bases, with 15 bases spanning the gap. Germline assignment: CDR1 SGHRS and CDR2 YFSETQ. This CDR3 has 16 residues. The CDR3 nucleotides read TGCGCCAGCAGCTTGGGCCGGTGGGGGTCGGACTATGGCTACACCTTC. As protein: CASSLGRWGSDYGYTF.

The rearrangement joins TRBV5-1 to TRBJ2-7, with 7 nucleotides matching TRBD2. Germline V gene lookup returns CDR1 SGHRS and CDR2 YFSETQ. CDR3 length equals 14 residues. The V gene end was trimmed by 4 bases and the J gene end by 0 bases; junction bases not matched to a gene: 4. The CDR3 loop reads CASSARDYSYEQYF. The CDR3 coding sequence is TGCGCCAGCAGCGCGCGGGACTACTCCTACGAGCAGTACTTC. Together with reference TRBV5-1 and TRBJ2-7, the CDR3 gives the full variable domain: KAGVTQTPRYLIKTRGQQVTLSCSPISGHRSVSWYQQTPGQGLQFLFEYFSETQRNKGNFPGRFSGRQFSNSRSEMNVSTLELGDSALYLCASSARDYSYEQYFGPGTRLTVT.

This clonotype has a handful of counts. The V call is TRBV6-6, the J call TRBJ1-6, with D unclear. This CDR3 has 16 amino acids. The germline V gene encodes CDR1 MNHNY and CDR2 SVGAGI (reference sequence). The V gene lost 6 bases and the J gene lost 0 bases, with 12 bases spanning the gap. In DNA form, the CDR3 reads TGTGCCAGCAGACCAGACCGGAGCTCCTATAATTCACCCCTCCACTTT. Residues: CASRPDRSSYNSPLHF.

The rearrangement links TRBV4-2 to TRBJ1-2; D remains ambiguous. This CDR3 contains 14 residues. Germline CDR1 and CDR2: LGHNA and YNFKEQ. V lost 4 bases to trimming and J lost 2 bases, with 11 bases between them. In nucleotides, the CDR3 is TGTGCCAGCAGCCTTAGGACGGAGAACTATGGCTACACCTTC. Protein: CASSLRTENYGYTF.

V usage is TRBV4-1 and J usage is TRBJ1-1; no clear D gene. The length of the CDR3 is 15 residues. The V end lost 6 bases, the J end lost 5 bases, and 19 bases lay between the germline ends. In germline, CDR1 is MGHRA, CDR2 YSYEKL. CDR3 DNA: TGCGCCAGCAGTCCCTTGAGGGTGGCCGGGACTGAAGCTTTCTTT. Residues: CASSPLRVAGTEAFF.

As for this clonotype: A much larger clone differs from this one at a single base, so this may be a read error. The J gene is TRBJ1-5, the V gene TRBV10-3; D perhaps matches TRBD1 (6 bases). This CDR3 region has 15 residues. The V end lost 2 bases, the J end lost 0 bases, and 8 bases lay between the germline ends. CDR1 and CDR2 (germline): ENHRY, SYGVKD. The DNA of the CDR3 is TGTGCCATCAGTGAGGCAGGGGATAGCAATCAGCCCCAGCATTTT. Translating gives CAISEAGDSNQPQHF.

About this clonotype: A much larger clonotype is one base distant, so this may be a read error. The V call is TRBV24-1, the J call TRBJ2-7; D possibly corresponds to TRBD2 (5 bases). The germline V gene encodes CDR1 KGHDR and CDR2 SFDVKD. CDR3 length equals 14 residues. The CDR3 sequence: CATSDWEISYEQHF. CDR3 DNA sequence: TGTGCCACCAGTGATTGGGAGATATCCTACGAGCAGCACTTC.

The chain couples TRBV10-3 to TRBJ1-1; TRBD1 agrees at 7 bases. The CDR3 covers 12 residues. Losses at the gene ends were 11 bases for V and 7 bases for J; bases not matched to a gene: 10. CDR1 is ENHRY and CDR2 is SYGVKD in the germline V gene. The DNA for the CDR3 is TGTGCCTCCAGGGGGAAGCAGGGTGAAGCTTTCTTT. Translated: CASRGKQGEAFF.

The chain couples TRBV5-1 to TRBJ1-2; D possibly corresponds to TRBD1 (5 bases). Trimming took off 7 bases at V and 8 bases at J, with 21 bases between the two ends. The CDR3 loop spans 14 amino acids. Germline lookup yields CDR1 SGHRS and CDR2 YFSETQ. The DNA for the CDR3 is TGCGCCAGCGGGCATCAAGGGGAAGCGGAAGGCTACACCTTC. The encoded protein is CASGHQGEAEGYTF.

The chain employs TRBV24-1 and TRBJ2-3; no reliable D call. CDR1 is KGHDR and CDR2 is SFDVKD in the germline V gene. The CDR3 loop spans 14 amino acids. The germline V and J ends were trimmed by 3 bases and 2 bases, with 8 bases remaining between them. The CDR3 is CATSDTDPTDTQYF. The CDR3, as DNA: TGTGCCACCAGTGATACTGACCCCACAGATACGCAGTATTTT.

This clonotype was detected a few times. The genes are TRBV25-1 and TRBJ2-5, with D maybe TRBD2 (6 bases). The CDR3 runs to 13 residues. Trimming left V 7 bases short and J 5 bases short, with 14 bases between. Looked up from germline, CDR1 is MGHDK and CDR2 is SYGVNS. The CDR3 nucleotides are TGTGCCAGCAAACCCCGGGAGTTGGAGACCCAGTACTTC. It translates to CASKPRELETQYF.

Here the CDR3 DNA reads TGTGCCACCAGCAGGGTCGGGGCAAGTCAGCCCCAGCATTTT. Translation gives CATSRVGASQPQHF. The J gene is TRBJ1-5, the V gene TRBV15; tentatively, D is TRBD1 (5 bases). The germline V gene encodes CDR1 LNHNV and CDR2 YYDKDF (reference sequence). V lost 3 bases and J lost 6, with 12 bases in between. There are 14 residues in the CDR3.

The DNA for the CDR3 is TGTGCCATCAGTGGCGGGACAGATAATTCACCCCTCCACTTT. It encodes CAISGGTDNSPLHF. The chain links TRBV10-3 to TRBJ1-6; TRBD1 aligns across 7 bases. V shed 4 bases, J shed 5 bases, and the junction held 2 bases outside the gene matches. This CDR3 has 14 residues. Germline V gene data show CDR1 as ENHRY and CDR2 as SYGVKD.

V is TRBV7-9 and J is TRBJ2-5; 8 positions match TRBD2. Germline assignment: CDR1 SEHNR and CDR2 FQNEAQ (reference sequence). This CDR3 is 16 amino acids long. Unmatched junction bases numbered 13, after V lost 3 bases and J lost 7 bases. CDR3 sequence reads: CASSFRAGGLDGTQYF. The CDR3 coding sequence is TGTGCCAGCAGCTTTCGGGCGGGGGGCCTAGACGGGACCCAGTACTTC.

This clonotype was detected ten times or more. The J gene is TRBJ2-7, the V gene TRBV20-1; TRBD1 might be the D (5 bases). The germline V and J ends were trimmed by 6 bases and 6 bases, with 12 bases remaining between them. This CDR3 contains 11 residues. In germline, CDR1 is DFQATT, CDR2 SNEGSKA (reference sequence). CDR3 sequence reads: CSATRVSEQYF. CDR3 bases: TGCAGTGCCACCAGGGTGAGCGAGCAGTACTTC.